A selection of T cell receptor beta chains follows, all from one sample in a study of T cells after yellow fever vaccination. One entry per CDR3 protein results from TCRdb running MiXCR on the 5' RACE reads. The sample has more than 450,000 distinct CDR3 sequences; 21% are singletons. This specimen consisted of PBMCs, obtained approximately 22 days after the first yellow fever vaccination. All receptors come from a man aged 18 to 29 who received the YFV17D yellow fever vaccine. CDR3s include the opening cysteine and the closing phenylalanine or tryptophan. The D gene is left open where the match is weak. A row's size may be missing; if present it is once, few, many or a size class.

v_call,d_call,clone_size,j_call,cdr3_nt,cdr3_aa
TRBV29-1,.,few,TRBJ1-2,TGCAGCGTTGAGCGGGCAGGGAACTATGGCTACACCTTC,CSVERAGNYGYTF
TRBV5-1,.,many,TRBJ2-2,TGCGCCAGCAGCGAGCCTAGCGCCGGGGAGCTGTTTTTT,CASSEPSAGELFF
TRBV11-2,TRBD1,.,TRBJ2-1,TGTGCCAGCAGCGGAACAGGGGGCAAGGAGCAGTTCTTC,CASSGTGGKEQFF
TRBV5-1,TRBD1,.,TRBJ2-7,TGCGCCAGCAGCTTAAGCTCGGGGACAGGGGTCTACGAGCAGTACTTC,CASSLSSGTGVYEQYF
TRBV5-1,.,.,TRBJ2-7,TGCGCCAGCAGCATTGGACAGTTCACCTACGAGCAGTACTTC,CASSIGQFTYEQYF
TRBV5-1,.,few,TRBJ1-2,TGCGCCAGCAGCGTCGGGGGCGCTTCCTCTGGCTACACCTTC,CASSVGGASSGYTF
TRBV7-6,.,.,TRBJ2-7,TGTGCCAGCAGCAACAGGGGGGGATTTACCTACGAGCAGTACTTC,CASSNRGGFTYEQYF
TRBV6-5,TRBD1,.,TRBJ1-1,TGTGCCAGCAGTAACTATCGGACAGGTCCGAACACTGAAGCTTTCTTT,CASSNYRTGPNTEAFF
TRBV19,.,.,TRBJ2-5,TGTGCCAGTAGTATCCCAACTAACACCGGTCAAGAGACCCAGTACTTC,CASSIPTNTGQETQYF
TRBV25-1,TRBD1,.,TRBJ1-6,TGTGCCAGCAGAGAGACAGGGGGGAATTCACCCCTCCACTTT,CASRETGGNSPLHF
TRBV3-1,.,.,TRBJ2-1,TGTGCCAGCAGCCAAGTGGGGGCGAGGGAGCAGTTCTTC,CASSQVGAREQFF
TRBV6-5,TRBD2,.,TRBJ2-1,TGTGCCAGCAGAGCGACTAGCGGGGGGGCCAATGAGCAGTTCTTC,CASRATSGGANEQFF
TRBV24-1,.,.,TRBJ2-5,TGTGCCACCAGTGATCCCTCGCGAGAGACCCAGTACTTC,CATSDPSRETQYF
TRBV11-2,.,.,TRBJ1-3,TGTGCCAGCAGCTTAGAACCCCGCGGGGACACCATATATTTT,CASSLEPRGDTIYF
TRBV4-1,TRBD1,.,TRBJ2-1,TGCGCCAGCAGCCAAGAGAACAGGGGGGATGAGCAGTTCTTC,CASSQENRGDEQFF
TRBV20-1,.,.,TRBJ2-4,TGCAGTGCTAGAGATCGGTCACGATGGCAAATTCAGTACTTC,CSARDRSRWQIQYF
TRBV5-1,.,.,TRBJ1-1,TGCGCCAGCAGCTTGTCCGAGGGGGACACTGAAGCTTTCTTT,CASSLSEGDTEAFF
TRBV6-2/TRBV6-3,TRBD2,.,TRBJ2-3,TGTGCCAGCAGTTCCAGGACTAGCGGGGGGGCGCGCACAGATACGCAGTATTTT,CASSSRTSGGARTDTQYF
TRBV7-2,TRBD1,many,TRBJ2-6,TGTGCCAGCAGCTCGGGACAGGTCCTCTCTGGGGCCAACGTCCTGACTTTC,CASSSGQVLSGANVLTF
TRBV7-2,TRBD2,few,TRBJ2-7,TGTGCCAGCAGCCAGAGGACTAGCGGGGGGGCTCCCTACGAGCAGTACTTC,CASSQRTSGGAPYEQYF
TRBV12-3/TRBV12-4,.,.,TRBJ2-7,TGTGCCAGCACGGTCCGCGGGAAAAGGAGCTCCTACGAGCAGTACTTC,CASTVRGKRSSYEQYF
TRBV12-3/TRBV12-4,.,few,TRBJ1-2,TGTGCCAGCAGCCCAAACAGCGTGTTTGGCTACACCTTC,CASSPNSVFGYTF
TRBV6-6,.,once,TRBJ2-1,TGTGCCGCAGGCAGGTTTTACAATGAGCAGTTCTTC,CAAGRFYNEQFF
TRBV5-1,.,.,TRBJ1-1,TGCGCCAGCAGCGCTGGAAGGGCAGGTGAAGCTTTCTTT,CASSAGRAGEAFF
TRBV10-3,.,few,TRBJ1-5,TGTGCCATCAGTGAGTCGGGCAGGGCGAGTAGCAATCAGCCCCAGCATTTT,CAISESGRASSNQPQHF